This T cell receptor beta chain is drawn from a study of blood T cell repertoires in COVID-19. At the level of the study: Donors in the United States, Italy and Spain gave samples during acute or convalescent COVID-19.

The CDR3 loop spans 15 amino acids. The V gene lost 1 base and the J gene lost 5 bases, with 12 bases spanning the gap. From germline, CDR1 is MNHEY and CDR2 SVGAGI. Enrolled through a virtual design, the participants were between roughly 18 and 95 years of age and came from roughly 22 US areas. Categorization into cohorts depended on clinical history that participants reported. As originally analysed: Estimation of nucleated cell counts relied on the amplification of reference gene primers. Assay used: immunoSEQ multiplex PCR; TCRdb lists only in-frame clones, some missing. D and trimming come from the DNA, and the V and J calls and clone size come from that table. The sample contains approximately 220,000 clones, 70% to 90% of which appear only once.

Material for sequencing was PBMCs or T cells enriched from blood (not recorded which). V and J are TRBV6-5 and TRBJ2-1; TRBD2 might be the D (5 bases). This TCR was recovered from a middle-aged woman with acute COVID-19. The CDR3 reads CASSYFGTRHNEQFF. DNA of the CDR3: TGTGCCAGCAGTTACTTCGGCACTAGGCACAATGAGCAGTTCTTC.